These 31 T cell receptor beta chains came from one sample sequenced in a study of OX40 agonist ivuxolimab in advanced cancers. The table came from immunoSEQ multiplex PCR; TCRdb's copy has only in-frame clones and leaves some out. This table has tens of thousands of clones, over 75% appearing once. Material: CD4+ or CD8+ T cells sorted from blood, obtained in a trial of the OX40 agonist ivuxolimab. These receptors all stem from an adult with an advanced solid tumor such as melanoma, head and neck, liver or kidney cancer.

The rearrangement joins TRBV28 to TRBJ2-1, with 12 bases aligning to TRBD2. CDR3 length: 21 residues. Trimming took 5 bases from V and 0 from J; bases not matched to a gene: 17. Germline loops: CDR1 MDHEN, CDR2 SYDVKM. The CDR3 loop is CASSNPSIFRLAGASYNEQFF. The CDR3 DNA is TGTGCCAGCAGTAACCCCTCTATTTTTCGACTAGCGGGAGCCTCCTACAATGAGCAGTTCTTC.

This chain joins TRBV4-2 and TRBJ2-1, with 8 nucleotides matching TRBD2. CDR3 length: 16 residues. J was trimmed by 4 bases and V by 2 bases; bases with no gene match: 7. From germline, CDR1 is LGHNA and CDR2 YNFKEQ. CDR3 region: CASSQPAGEGYNEQFF. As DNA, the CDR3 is TGTGCCAGCAGCCAACCAGCGGGAGAAGGATACAATGAGCAGTTCTTC.

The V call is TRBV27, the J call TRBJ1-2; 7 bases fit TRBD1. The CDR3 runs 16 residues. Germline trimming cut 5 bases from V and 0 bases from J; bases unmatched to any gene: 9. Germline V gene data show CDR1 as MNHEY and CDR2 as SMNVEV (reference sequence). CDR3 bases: TGTGCCAGCAGTCTCCGGGACAGTTTAACTAACTATGGCTACACCTTC. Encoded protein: CASSLRDSLTNYGYTF.

CDR3 DNA: TGTGCCAGCTCACCGCATCGAGACAGCTCCTACGAGCAGTACTTC. It specifies CASSPHRDSSYEQYF. The chain links TRBV18 to TRBJ2-7; possible D gene TRBD1, 5 bases. V was trimmed by 3 bases and J by 0 bases, leaving 12 bases between them. The length of the CDR3 is 15 residues. The germline CDR1 and CDR2 sequences are KGHSH and LQKENI.

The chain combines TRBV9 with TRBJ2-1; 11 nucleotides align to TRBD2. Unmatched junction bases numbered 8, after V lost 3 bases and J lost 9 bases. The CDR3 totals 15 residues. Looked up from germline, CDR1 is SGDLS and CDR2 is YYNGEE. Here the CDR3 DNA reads TGTGCCAGCAGCGCGGCGCTAGCGGGAGGAGGTGAGCAGTTCTTC. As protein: CASSAALAGGGEQFF.

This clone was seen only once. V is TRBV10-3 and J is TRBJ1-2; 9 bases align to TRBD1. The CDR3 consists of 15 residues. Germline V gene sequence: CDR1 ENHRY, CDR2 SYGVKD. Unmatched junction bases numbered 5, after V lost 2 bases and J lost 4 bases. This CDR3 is CAISEGQGPSYGYTF. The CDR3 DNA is TGTGCCATCAGTGAGGGACAGGGGCCCAGCTATGGCTACACCTTC.

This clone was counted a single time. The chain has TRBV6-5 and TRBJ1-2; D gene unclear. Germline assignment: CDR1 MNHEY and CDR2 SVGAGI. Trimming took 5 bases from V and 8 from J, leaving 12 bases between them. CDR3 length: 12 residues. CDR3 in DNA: TGTGCCAGCAGTAAGGCGGGCGGAGGCTACACCTTC. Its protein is CASSKAGGGYTF.

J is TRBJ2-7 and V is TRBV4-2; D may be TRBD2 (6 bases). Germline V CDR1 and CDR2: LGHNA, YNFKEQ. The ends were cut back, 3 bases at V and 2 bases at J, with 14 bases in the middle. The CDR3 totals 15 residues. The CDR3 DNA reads TGTGCCAGCAGCCAGGAGGGACCCGGAACCTACGAGCAGTACTTC. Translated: CASSQEGPGTYEQYF.

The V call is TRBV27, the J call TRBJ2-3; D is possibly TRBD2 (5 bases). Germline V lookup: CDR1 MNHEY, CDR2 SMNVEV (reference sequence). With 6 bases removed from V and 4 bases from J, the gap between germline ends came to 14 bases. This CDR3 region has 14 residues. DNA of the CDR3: TGTGCCAGCAGCCCCAATCGGGAAGCAGATACGCAGTATTTT. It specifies CASSPNREADTQYF.

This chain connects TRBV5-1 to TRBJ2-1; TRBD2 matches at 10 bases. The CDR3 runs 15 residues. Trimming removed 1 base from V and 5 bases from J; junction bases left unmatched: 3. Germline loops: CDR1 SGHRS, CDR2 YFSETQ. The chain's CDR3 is CASSLSGRADNEQFF. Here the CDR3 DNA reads TGCGCCAGCAGCTTGAGCGGGAGGGCCGACAATGAGCAGTTCTTC.

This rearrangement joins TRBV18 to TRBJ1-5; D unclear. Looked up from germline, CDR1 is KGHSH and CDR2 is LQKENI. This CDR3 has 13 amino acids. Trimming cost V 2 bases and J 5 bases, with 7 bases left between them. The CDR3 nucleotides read TGTGCCAGCTCACCATCCAATGATCAGCCCCAGCATTTT. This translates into CASSPSNDQPQHF.

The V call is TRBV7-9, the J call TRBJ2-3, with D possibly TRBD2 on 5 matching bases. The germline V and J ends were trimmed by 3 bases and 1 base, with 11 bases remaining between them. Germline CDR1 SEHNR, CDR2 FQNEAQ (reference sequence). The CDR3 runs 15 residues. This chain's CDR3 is CASSFEVSGTDTQYF. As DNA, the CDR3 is TGTGCCAGCAGCTTCGAAGTTAGCGGCACAGATACGCAGTATTTT.

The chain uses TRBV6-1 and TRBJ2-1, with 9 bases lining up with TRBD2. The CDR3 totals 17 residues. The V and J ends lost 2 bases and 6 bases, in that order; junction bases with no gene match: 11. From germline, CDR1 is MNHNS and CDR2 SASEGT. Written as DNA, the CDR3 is TGTGCCAGCAGTGAATACGGGGTAGCGGGAGTACCCAATGAGCAGTTCTTC. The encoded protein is CASSEYGVAGVPNEQFF.

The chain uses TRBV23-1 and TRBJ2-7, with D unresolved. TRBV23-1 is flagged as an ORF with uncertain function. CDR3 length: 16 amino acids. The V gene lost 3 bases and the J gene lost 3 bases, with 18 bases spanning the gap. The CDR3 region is CASSHYARRNNYEQYF. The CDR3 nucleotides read TGCGCCAGCAGTCACTATGCCCGCAGGAACAACTACGAGCAGTACTTC.

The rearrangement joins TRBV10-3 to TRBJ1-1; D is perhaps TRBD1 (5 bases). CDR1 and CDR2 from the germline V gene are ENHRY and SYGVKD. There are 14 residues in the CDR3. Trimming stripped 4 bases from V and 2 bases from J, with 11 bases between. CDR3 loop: CAISGFRENTEAFF. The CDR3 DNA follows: TGTGCCATCAGTGGATTCAGGGAAAACACTGAAGCTTTCTTT.

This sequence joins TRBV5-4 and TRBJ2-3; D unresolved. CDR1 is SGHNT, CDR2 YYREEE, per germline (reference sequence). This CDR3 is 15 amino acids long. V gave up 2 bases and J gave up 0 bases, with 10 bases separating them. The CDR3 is CASSFRLTSTDTQYF. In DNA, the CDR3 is TGTGCCAGCAGCTTCCGACTCACTAGCACAGATACGCAGTATTTT.

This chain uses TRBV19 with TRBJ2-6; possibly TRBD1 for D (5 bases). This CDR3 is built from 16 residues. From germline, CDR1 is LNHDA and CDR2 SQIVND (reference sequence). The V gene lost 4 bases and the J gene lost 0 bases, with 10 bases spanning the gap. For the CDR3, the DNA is TGTGCCAGTAGTACCGACAGCTACTCTGGGGCCAACGTCCTGACTTTC. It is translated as CASSTDSYSGANVLTF.

CDR3: CASSVGGSGRNEQFF. For the CDR3, the DNA is TGTGCCAGCAGCGTAGGGGGTAGCGGCCGCAATGAGCAGTTCTTC. The rearrangement joins TRBV9 to TRBJ2-1; maybe TRBD2 (6 bases). V was clipped by 0 bases and J by 6 bases, with 13 bases between them. CDR1 and CDR2 (germline): SGDLS, YYNGEE. CDR3 length equals 15 residues.

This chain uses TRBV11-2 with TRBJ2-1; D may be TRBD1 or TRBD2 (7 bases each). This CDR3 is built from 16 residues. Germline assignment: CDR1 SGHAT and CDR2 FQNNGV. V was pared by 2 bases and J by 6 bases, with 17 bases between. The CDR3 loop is CASSLRGGGNRNEQFF. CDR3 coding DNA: TGTGCCAGCAGCTTAAGGGGAGGGGGCAATCGCAATGAGCAGTTCTTC.

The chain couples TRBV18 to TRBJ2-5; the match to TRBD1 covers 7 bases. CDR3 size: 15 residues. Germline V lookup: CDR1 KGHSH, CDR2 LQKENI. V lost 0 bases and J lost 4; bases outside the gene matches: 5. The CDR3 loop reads CASSPPGQARETQYF. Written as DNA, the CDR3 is TGTGCCAGCTCACCACCCGGACAGGCGAGAGAGACCCAGTACTTC.

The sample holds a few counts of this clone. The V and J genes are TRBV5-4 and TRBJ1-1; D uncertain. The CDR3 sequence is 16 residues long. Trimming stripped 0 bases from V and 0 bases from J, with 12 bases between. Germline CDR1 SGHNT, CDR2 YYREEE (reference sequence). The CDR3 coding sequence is TGTGCCAGCAGCTTGGGGGAGAGACTGATGAACACTGAAGCTTTCTTT. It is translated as CASSLGERLMNTEAFF.

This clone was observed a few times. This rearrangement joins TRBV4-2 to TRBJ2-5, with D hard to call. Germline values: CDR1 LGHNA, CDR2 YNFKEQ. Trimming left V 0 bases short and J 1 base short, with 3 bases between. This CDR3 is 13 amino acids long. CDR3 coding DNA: TGTGCCAGCAGCCAAGAGCTCCAAGAGACCCAGTACTTC. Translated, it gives CASSQELQETQYF.

CDR3 in amino acids: CASSYSRLTSYNEQFF. Here the CDR3 DNA reads TGTGCCAGCAGTTACTCGCGGCTAACCTCCTACAATGAGCAGTTCTTC. The J gene is TRBJ2-1, the V gene TRBV6-5; D unresolved. The CDR3 runs to 16 residues. V shed 0 bases and J shed 0 bases, with 9 bases lying between them. The germline gives CDR1 MNHEY, CDR2 SVGAGI.

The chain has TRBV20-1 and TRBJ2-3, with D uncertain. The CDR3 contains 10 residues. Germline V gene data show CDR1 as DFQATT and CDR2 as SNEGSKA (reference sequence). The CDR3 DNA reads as TGCGGGTGCGGCACAGATACGCAGTATTTT. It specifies CGCGTDTQYF.

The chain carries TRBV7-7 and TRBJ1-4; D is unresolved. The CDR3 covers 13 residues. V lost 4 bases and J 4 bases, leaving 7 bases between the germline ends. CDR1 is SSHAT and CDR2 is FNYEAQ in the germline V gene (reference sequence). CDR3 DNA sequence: TGTGCCAGCAGCTCTCAGCATAATGAAAAACTGTTTTTT. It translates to CASSSQHNEKLFF.

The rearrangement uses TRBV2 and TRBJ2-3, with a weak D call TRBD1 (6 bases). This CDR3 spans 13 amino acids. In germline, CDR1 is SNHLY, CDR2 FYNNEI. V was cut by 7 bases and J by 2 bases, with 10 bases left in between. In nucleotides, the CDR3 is TGTGCCAGCAATCAGGGGATCACAGATACGCAGTATTTT. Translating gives CASNQGITDTQYF.

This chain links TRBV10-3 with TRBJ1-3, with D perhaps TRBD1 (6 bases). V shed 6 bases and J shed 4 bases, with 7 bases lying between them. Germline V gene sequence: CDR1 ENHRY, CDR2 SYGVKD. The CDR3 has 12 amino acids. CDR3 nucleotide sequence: TGTGCCATCAGGGGGACAGGAAACACCATATATTTT. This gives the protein CAIRGTGNTIYF.

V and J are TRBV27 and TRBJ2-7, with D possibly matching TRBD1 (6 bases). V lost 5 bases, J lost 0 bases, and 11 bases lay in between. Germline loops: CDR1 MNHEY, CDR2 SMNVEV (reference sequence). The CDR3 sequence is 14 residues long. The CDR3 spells CASSMTGLSYEQYF. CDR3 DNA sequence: TGTGCCAGCAGTATGACAGGTCTCTCCTACGAGCAGTACTTC.

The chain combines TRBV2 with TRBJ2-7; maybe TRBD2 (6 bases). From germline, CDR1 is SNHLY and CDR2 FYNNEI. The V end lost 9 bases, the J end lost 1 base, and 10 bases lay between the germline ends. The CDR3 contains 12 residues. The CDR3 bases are TGTGCCAGTGAGCGGGTATCCTACGAGCAGTACTTC. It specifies CASERVSYEQYF. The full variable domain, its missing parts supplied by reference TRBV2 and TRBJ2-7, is EPEVTQTPSHQVTQMGQEVILRCVPISNHLYFYWYRQILGQKVEFLVSFYNNEISEKSEIFDDQFSVERPDGSNFTLKIRSTKLEDSAMYFCASERVSYEQYFGPGTRLTVT.

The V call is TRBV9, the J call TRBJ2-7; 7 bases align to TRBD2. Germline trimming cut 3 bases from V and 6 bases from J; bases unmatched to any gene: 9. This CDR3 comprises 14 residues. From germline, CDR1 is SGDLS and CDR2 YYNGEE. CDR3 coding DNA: TGTGCCAGCAGCGCCAATGCCCCGGGAGGCGAGCAGTACTTC. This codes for CASSANAPGGEQYF.

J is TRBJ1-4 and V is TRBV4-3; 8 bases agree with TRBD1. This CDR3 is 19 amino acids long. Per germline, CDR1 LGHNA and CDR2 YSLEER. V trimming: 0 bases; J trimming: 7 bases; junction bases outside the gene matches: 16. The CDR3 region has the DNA TGCGCCAGCAGCCAAGAAGGGCGGCAGGGGGCTCAGGTTCGTGAAAAACTGTTTTTT. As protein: CASSQEGRQGAQVREKLFF.